This T cell receptor beta chain was sequenced during a study of human T cells and chemical hapten exposure. The wider study: Alopecia areata, totalis or universalis affected patients who were mostly female. Broader study findings: The study found that PT1 expanded TCR counts correlated positively with patch test score. Significantly greater numbers of large CDR3 similarity clusters came from expanded TCRs than from controls. Donor immune responses may differ from healthy people's, since all donors had alopecia.

TCRdb analysed the RACE reads with MiXCR anew, one entry per CDR3 protein. The data show 380,000 or so distinct CDR3 sequences, 5% to 6.5% seen once. This CDR3 spans 15 amino acids. With 3 bases removed from V and 5 bases from J, the gap between germline ends came to 17 bases. Germline values: CDR1 MDHEN, CDR2 SYDVKM. Time point denoted: pre-sensitization, week 0. Treatment specified: therapeutic diphenylcyclopropenone sensitization with weekly scalp DPC. This clonotype was recorded a few times. Its antigen is unknown. This specimen consisted of whole blood, obtained in connection with sensitization to the hapten diphenylcyclopropenone (DPC). The rearrangement links TRBV28 to TRBJ2-7, with D perhaps TRBD1 (5 bases). This sequence was found in a woman younger than 30 with alopecia areata. Some clones in this sample may be carry-over from other donors' samples. The CDR3 loop is CASSFSQGSPHEQYF. CDR3 bases: TGTGCCAGCAGTTTTAGTCAGGGTTCTCCCCACGAGCAGTACTTC.